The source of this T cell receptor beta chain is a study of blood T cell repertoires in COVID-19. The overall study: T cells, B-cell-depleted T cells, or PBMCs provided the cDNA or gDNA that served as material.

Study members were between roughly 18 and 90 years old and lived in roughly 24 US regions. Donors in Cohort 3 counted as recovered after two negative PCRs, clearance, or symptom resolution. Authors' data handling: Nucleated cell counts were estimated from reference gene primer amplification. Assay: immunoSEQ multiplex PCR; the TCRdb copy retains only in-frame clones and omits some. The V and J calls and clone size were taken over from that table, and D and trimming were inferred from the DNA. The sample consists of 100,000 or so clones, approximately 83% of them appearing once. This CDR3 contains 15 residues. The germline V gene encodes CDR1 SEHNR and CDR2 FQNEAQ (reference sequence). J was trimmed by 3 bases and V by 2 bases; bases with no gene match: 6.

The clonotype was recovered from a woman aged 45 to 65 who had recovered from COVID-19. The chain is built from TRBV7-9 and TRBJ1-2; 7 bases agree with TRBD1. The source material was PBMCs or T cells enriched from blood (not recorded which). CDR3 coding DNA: TGTGCCAGCAGCTTACGGCAGGGGGAGGACTATGGCTACACCTTC. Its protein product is CASSLRQGEDYGYTF. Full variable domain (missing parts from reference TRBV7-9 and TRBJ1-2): DTGVSQNPRHKITKRGQNVTFRCDPISEHNRLYWYRQTLGQGPEFLTYFQNEAQLEKSRLLSDRFSAERPKGSFSTLEIQRTEQGDSAMYLCASSLRQGEDYGYTFGSGTRLTVV.